This TCR beta chain stems from a study of shared clonotypes between healthy human individuals. At the level of the study: The study drew on a couple of women and a few men aged 18 to 49 as donors.

Naive CD8 cells lacked CD45RO, underwent positive selection for CCR7 and left out terminally differentiated effector memory CD45RA+ cells. Germline CDR1 reads MNHEY; CDR2 reads SMNVEV (reference sequence). The CDR3 runs to 13 residues. Trimming took 3 bases from V and 0 from J, leaving 5 bases between them. Of note for this clone: Other DNA sequences within the sample encode an identical CDR3.

This table comes from immunoSEQ multiplex PCR, and its TCRdb copy is limited to in-frame clones, with some not included. The data contain approximately 1.9 million clones, around 93% of them singletons. The rearrangement uses TRBV27 and TRBJ1-1, with a possible D match to TRBD1 (5 bases). The source is a man younger than 35 in good health. Some clones in this sample may be carry-over from other donors' samples. Sequences were obtained from naive CD8+ T cells from PBMCs. CDR3 DNA: TGTGCCAGCAGTTTGGGACTGAACACTGAAGCTTTCTTT. It specifies CASSLGLNTEAFF.